This T cell receptor beta chain emerged from a study of OX40 agonist ivuxolimab in advanced cancers. Study information: Participants averaged around 60 years of age (range about 23 to 90) and were over 75% male. Three individuals attained partial responses, comprising one hepatocellular carcinoma case and two cutaneous melanoma cases. Findings of the study overall: By week 6 at 0.1 to 3.0 mg/kg, blood CD4+ and CD8+ T cells had expanded clonally.

Autoimmune disease history or systemic immunosuppression meant exclusion. The CDR3 has 15 residues. CDR1 is MNHEY, CDR2 SVGAGI, per germline. Trimming removed 2 bases at V and 5 bases at J, with 15 bases between. Generated by immunoSEQ multiplex PCR, the TCRdb table keeps only in-frame clones and is missing some. The sample yields over 100,000 clones, about 92% seen once. Comment on this clone: Antigen specificity is unknown.

J is TRBJ1-1 and V is TRBV6-5; D gene unclear. Sequencing was performed on CD4+ or CD8+ T cells sorted from blood, taken in a trial of the OX40 agonist ivuxolimab. This clonotype was obtained from an adult with an advanced solid tumor such as melanoma, head and neck, liver or kidney cancer. CDR3 in DNA: TGTGCCAGCAGTTACAAAGTTGGTTCAGGAACTGAAGCTTTCTTT. Translating it yields CASSYKVGSGTEAFF.